This is a list of T cell receptor beta chains from one sample in a study of molecular identifiers for immune sequencing clone quantification. TCRdb reprocessed the PCR reads via MiXCR and lists one record per CDR3 protein. The table records over 600,000 distinct CDR3 sequences, 15% to 20% of them present only once. Material: naive CD8+ T cells from blood, with Jurkat cell RNA spiked in. The receptors were gathered from a human donor in good health. Some libraries in this study had Jurkat cell RNA spiked in. The CDR3 runs from the conserved cysteine through the conserved F or W. A D gene is named only where the DNA matches it firmly. Not all rows give a size; the values are once, few, many and, for expanded clones, a class.

j_call	d_call	v_call	clone_size	cdr3_nt	cdr3_aa
TRBJ1-6	NA	TRBV12-3/TRBV12-4	many	TGTGCCAGCAGTTTCGAGACAGCTTATAATTCACCCCTCCACTTT	CASSFETAYNSPLHF
TRBJ1-1	NA	TRBV4-1	many	TGCGCCAGCAGCCAAGGGGCCCGGGGGAATGAAGCTTTCTTT	CASSQGARGNEAFF
TRBJ2-7	NA	TRBV11-2	many	TGTGCCAGCAGCTTAGTGGCCGGGATCGAGAACTTC	CASSLVAGIENF
TRBJ2-2	TRBD1	TRBV7-9	many	TGTGCCAGCAGCTCTTACAGGGGGACCACCGGGGAGCTGTTTTTT	CASSSYRGTTGELFF
TRBJ2-7	NA	TRBV20-1	many	TGCAGTGCTAGAGATGACGGCGGATGGACCTACGAGCAGTACTTC	CSARDDGGWTYEQYF
TRBJ1-4	NA	TRBV15	NA	TGTGCCACCAAGATGGGGTCTGGTGAAAAACTGTTTTTT	CATKMGSGEKLFF
TRBJ2-3	TRBD1	TRBV27	many	TGTGCCAGCAGTTTGACAGGGGGCGCCCACACAGATACGCAGTATTTT	CASSLTGGAHTDTQYF
TRBJ2-1	NA	TRBV24-1	many	TGTGCCACCATGAACGGTGATACCTACAATGAGCAGTTCTTC	CATMNGDTYNEQFF
TRBJ2-2	NA	TRBV5-6	NA	TGTGCCAGCAGCTTAACTAACCAGAACACCGGGGAGCTGTTTTTT	CASSLTNQNTGELFF
TRBJ2-3	NA	TRBV24-1	many	TGTGCCACCAGTGACATCACAGATACGCAGTATTTT	CATSDITDTQYF
TRBJ1-2	NA	TRBV13	few	TGTGCCAGCAGCCAGAGTATAATCTATGGCTACACCTTC	CASSQSIIYGYTF
TRBJ1-4	TRBD1	TRBV7-9	NA	TGTGCCAGCAGCTTAGCTGACAGGGGGACTAATGAAAAACTGTTTTTT	CASSLADRGTNEKLFF
TRBJ1-1	NA	TRBV13	many	TGTGCCAGCAAAAACACGAACTTGAACACTGAAGCTTTCTTT	CASKNTNLNTEAFF
TRBJ1-5	TRBD1	TRBV6-1	NA	TGTGCCAGCAGTTCCAACCGGGACAGAGCCCAGCCCCAGCATTTT	CASSSNRDRAQPQHF
TRBJ1-3	NA	TRBV2	few	TGTGCCAGCCGAAGATCTAACATGGAACGGATCTCTGGAAACACCATATATTTT	CASRRSNMERISGNTIYF
TRBJ1-1	NA	TRBV24-1	few	TGTGCCACCAGTGACCCCGGACAAACTGAAGCTTTCTTT	CATSDPGQTEAFF
TRBJ2-7	NA	TRBV7-9	NA	TGTGCCAGCAGCCCCATAGGACCGAGGGGGAGGGCAAACGAGCAGTACTTC	CASSPIGPRGRANEQYF
TRBJ2-3	TRBD1	TRBV4-3	many	TGCGCCAGCAGCCAAGATGACAGGGGGCCAGATACGCAGTATTTT	CASSQDDRGPDTQYF
TRBJ2-7	NA	TRBV5-4	few	TGTGCCAGCAGCTTAGGGACTCAACCCACCTACGAGCAGTACTTC	CASSLGTQPTYEQYF
TRBJ1-1	NA	TRBV4-3	many	TGCGCCAGCAGCCAAATATTCGGACAGAACACTGAAGCTTTCTTT	CASSQIFGQNTEAFF
TRBJ2-1	NA	TRBV27	many	TGTGCCAGCTGGCGAGGGAATGAGCAGTTCTTC	CASWRGNEQFF
TRBJ2-7	TRBD1	TRBV12-3/TRBV12-4	NA	TGTGCCAGCAGTGGCCGGGACAGATTATACGAGCAGTACTTC	CASSGRDRLYEQYF
TRBJ2-2	NA	TRBV12-3/TRBV12-4	NA	TGTGCCGGCAGTTTATTAGGGACACGGATCCTTGGGAACACCGGGGAGCTGTTTTTT	CAGSLLGTRILGNTGELFF
TRBJ2-3	NA	TRBV29-1	many	TGCAGCGTTGGCTTGGGGGTCACAGATACGCAGTATTTT	CSVGLGVTDTQYF
TRBJ2-1	NA	TRBV4-2	few	TGTGCCAGCAGCCAAGGGGACAACTACAATGAGCAGTTCTTC	CASSQGDNYNEQFF
TRBJ2-3	NA	TRBV7-9	many	TGTGCCAGCCCTCTTCCAGACACAGATACGCAGTATTTT	CASPLPDTDTQYF